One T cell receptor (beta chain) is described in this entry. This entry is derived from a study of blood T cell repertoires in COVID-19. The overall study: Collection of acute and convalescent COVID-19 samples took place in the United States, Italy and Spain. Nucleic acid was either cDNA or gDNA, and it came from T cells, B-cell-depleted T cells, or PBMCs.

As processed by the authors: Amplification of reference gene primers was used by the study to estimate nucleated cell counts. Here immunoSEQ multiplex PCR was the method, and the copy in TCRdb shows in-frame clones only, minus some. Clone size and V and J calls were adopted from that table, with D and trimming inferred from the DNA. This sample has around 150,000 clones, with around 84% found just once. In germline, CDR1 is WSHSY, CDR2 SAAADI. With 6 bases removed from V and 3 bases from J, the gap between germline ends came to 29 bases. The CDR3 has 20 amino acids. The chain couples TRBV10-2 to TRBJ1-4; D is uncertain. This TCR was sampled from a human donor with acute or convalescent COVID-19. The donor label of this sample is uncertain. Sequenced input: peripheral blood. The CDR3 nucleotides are TGCGCCAGCAGAGAGGGCATCGGGAAGCCGAGGCCTCTAGCTAATGAAAAACTGTTTTTT. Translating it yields CASREGIGKPRPLANEKLFF.